The present T cell receptor beta chain was sequenced within a study of OX40 agonist ivuxolimab in advanced cancers. For the study in its entirety: Ivuxolimab was an agonistic, fully human IgG2 monoclonal antibody directed against OX40 (CD134), a costimulatory receptor. Intravenous ivuxolimab was administered to patients every 2 weeks at six dose levels: 0.01, 0.1, 0.3, 1.5, 3 and 10 mg/kg. Among the 52 dose-escalation patients, around 19 had hepatocellular carcinoma, 15 or so melanoma, 9 renal cell carcinoma and 9 head and neck cancer. A male proportion of under 85% and a mean age of approximately 55 years, ranging from roughly 23 to 80, were recorded for the dose-escalation cohort. Prior anti-PD-1, anti-PD-L1 or anti-CTLA-4 therapy was permitted, and checkpoint inhibitors had been received by less than 45% of dose-escalation patients. Three dose-escalation patients achieved partial responses, one with hepatocellular carcinoma and two with cutaneous melanoma. Peripheral TCRbeta sequencing was intended to test whether TCR sequence diversity was altered and clonal T-cell expansion was caused by ivuxolimab. The paper reports the monotherapy dose-escalation portion (N ≈ 52 patients) of the phase I ivuxolimab trial. Paper-wide results and their limitations: On average, CD8+ T cells showed more expanded clones than CD4+ T cells after ivuxolimab. In the 0.1-3.0 mg/kg groups, partial responders were among the patients with the lowest normalized peripheral clonal expansion, particularly in CD8+ T cells. At doses of 0.1 to 3.0 mg/kg, clonal expansion of both CD4+ and CD8+ blood T cells was observed from baseline to week 6. Low levels of normalized T-cell clonal expansion were also seen in some nonresponding patients. The antigen specificity of the peripheral T cells that underwent clonal expansion was not determined.

About this clone itself: Its antigen is not yet known. No base quality values were provided; no much bigger clone lies one nucleotide off.

The trial excluded patients who had a history of autoimmune disease or were on systemic immunosuppression. Peripheral blood for TCR sequencing was collected from all dose cohorts at baseline, on cycle 4 day 1, and on cycle 7 day 1. The samples were drawn from a first-in-human, open-label, multicenter phase I dose-escalation trial of ivuxolimab. Adults with locally advanced or metastatic melanoma, renal cell, hepatocellular, or head and neck squamous cell carcinoma were enrolled in the trial. CD4+ and CD8+ T cells were sorted separately from peripheral blood before TCR sequencing. Genomic DNA was extracted from sorted cells for sequencing of the TCRbeta CDR3 region. The immunoSEQ Assay was used for sequencing of TCRbeta CDR3 regions. Sourced from immuneACCESS, this table was stored by TCRdb with only in-frame sequences that have V and J called. A share of the clones is absent; for the studies checked, an unresolved V gene accounts for under half, and the remainder has no known explanation. The sample data list about 18,000 clones, and roughly 77% of these were observed just once. The ten most abundant clones make up around 24% of the sample.

The origin of this receptor is an adult with an advanced solid tumor such as melanoma, head and neck, liver or kidney cancer. The specimen comprised CD4+ or CD8+ T cells sorted from blood, sampled in a trial of the OX40 agonist ivuxolimab.

The nucleotide sequence reads as follows: TGTGCCAGCAGCAAAGCGACAGGGGATGGCTACACCTTC. Its translation is CASSKATGDGYTF. The sequence is built from TRBV21-1 and TRBJ1-2; the table's D call, TRBD1, has no DNA check behind it. TRBV21-1 is assigned pseudogene status. Including the terminal cysteine and phenylalanine, the CDR3 comprises 13 residues. Only CDR3 DNA is held: 39 bases, read in frame from base 1.